This T cell receptor beta chain was identified during a study of Tregs in tolerant kidney transplant recipients. Study-level findings and limits: Activated donor B cell expansion appeared to reveal the most relevant donor-specific TCRbeta repertoire. Few patients were studied, so findings need validation in larger groups. Changing PCR primers prevented nucleotide comparison between some patients' samples.

TCRdb's copy holds only in-frame clones and misses some; the assay was immunoSEQ multiplex PCR. The sample carries roughly 64,000 clones, around 87% recorded once. Related graft donors supplied nonmyeloablative bone marrow transplants, and mixed chimerism was transient. Thawed PBMCs were FACS-sorted into unstimulated CD4+CD25+CD127- regulatory T cells, CD4+CD25- non-regulatory cells, CD4 and CD8 cells. Trimming removed 4 bases from V and 0 bases from J, with 4 bases in between. The CDR3 runs 12 residues. In germline, CDR1 is SGHNT, CDR2 YYREEE (reference sequence). As regards this clone: Its antigen remains unknown.

The specimen comprised CD4+ T cells from blood (PBMCs), sampled 6 months after the transplant. This rearrangement joins TRBV5-4 to TRBJ1-1; D remains ambiguous. This sequence originates from a human patient who received a combined kidney and bone marrow transplant. Some T cells could come from the graft donor. CDR3 DNA sequence: TGTGCCAGCAGCCGCGTGAACACTGAAGCTTTCTTT. Translated, it gives CASSRVNTEAFF.